Presented here are 24 T cell receptor beta chains from one specimen sequenced in a study of T cells after yellow fever vaccination. MiXCR, run by TCRdb on the 5' RACE reads, gives a single entry per CDR3 protein. The data contain around 200,000 distinct CDR3 sequences, roughly 9.6% of them singletons. The sample consisted of CD8+ T cells sorted from PBMCs, taken 15 days after the yellow fever booster vaccination. These receptors were collected from a man between 18 and 29 years old who received the YFV17D yellow fever vaccine.

The chain carries TRBV5-1 and TRBJ2-5; 10 positions agree with TRBD1. Germline V CDR1 and CDR2: SGHRS, YFSETQ. The CDR3 has 15 amino acids. J gave up 5 bases and V 4 bases, and 8 bases lay outside the gene matches. CDR3 in DNA: TGCGCCAGCAGCGGACAGGGGGGACTTTTGGAGACCCAGTACTTC. Translating it yields CASSGQGGLLETQYF.

The gene calls are TRBV7-8 and TRBJ2-7; 7 bases fit TRBD2. The CDR3 has 13 residues. The junction had 5 bases not matched to a gene; V was cut back by 5 bases and J by 4 bases. The V gene's germline CDR1 is SGHVS and CDR2 FQNEAQ. The CDR3 loop reads CASSLRTSYEQYV. CDR3 nucleotide sequence: TGTGCCAGCAGCCTAAGGACTAGTTACGAGCAGTACGTC.

The chain links TRBV23-1 to TRBJ2-7; 7 nucleotides match TRBD1. TRBV23-1 is assigned to the ORF class and has an uncertain function. CDR3 length equals 13 residues. Trimming cost V 7 bases and J 5 bases; bases outside gene matches: 8. DNA for the CDR3: TGCGCCAGCATCGGGACAGAGCTTAACGAGCAGTACGTC. Translation: CASIGTELNEQYV.

This clonotype showed up just a few times. Here the CDR3 reads CASSQDGKTNYGYTF. The CDR3 nucleotides read TGCGCCAGCAGCCAAGATGGAAAAACTAACTATGGCTACACCTTC. This chain links TRBV4-3 with TRBJ1-2; D is undetermined. V lost 0 bases to trimming and J lost 0 bases, with 8 bases between them. In germline, CDR1 is LGHNA, CDR2 YSLEER. The CDR3 runs 15 residues.

This clonotype was observed a few times. The chain carries TRBV7-3 and TRBJ2-3, with 9 bases that match TRBD2. The germline gives CDR1 SGHTA, CDR2 FQGTGA. J lost 7 bases, V lost 3 bases, and 5 bases had no gene match. CDR3 length: 14 amino acids. CDR3 nucleotide sequence: TGTGCCAGCAGCTTCGCGGGGGGGCGAAATACGCAGTATTTT. Protein sequence: CASSFAGGRNTQYF.

This clonotype was observed many times. The chain's CDR3 is CATSRNRGLSNEQFF. The CDR3 coding sequence is TGTGCCACCAGCAGGAACAGGGGGCTCAGTAATGAGCAGTTCTTC. V and J are TRBV15 and TRBJ2-1; TRBD1 aligns across 9 bases. With 3 bases clipped from V and 7 bases from J, the junction kept 7 bases outside the gene matches. Germline V gene sequence: CDR1 LNHNV, CDR2 YYDKDF (reference sequence). This CDR3 region has 15 residues.

The rearrangement uses TRBV5-1 and TRBJ2-7, with D perhaps TRBD1 (5 bases). The CDR3 totals 13 residues. Trimming cost V 3 bases and J 4 bases, with 11 bases left between them. From germline, CDR1 is SGHRS and CDR2 YFSETQ. This chain's CDR3 is CASSSGHAYEQYF. The CDR3 DNA reads as TGCGCCAGCAGCTCCGGACATGCTTACGAGCAGTACTTC.

CDR3: CASSRGQGNGYTF. The CDR3 DNA reads TGTGCCAGCAGCCGGGGACAGGGGAATGGCTACACCTTC. J is TRBJ1-2 and V is TRBV3-1; 10 positions agree with TRBD1. Losses at the gene ends were 4 bases for V and 6 bases for J; bases not matched to a gene: 2. From germline, CDR1 is LGHDT and CDR2 YNNKEL (reference sequence). The CDR3 is 13 residues long.

The V gene is TRBV4-1, the J gene TRBJ1-1; weak D call: TRBD1 (5 bases). Germline CDR1 MGHRA, CDR2 YSYEKL. This CDR3 is 16 amino acids long. V shed 3 bases and J shed 0 bases, with 14 bases lying between them. This chain's CDR3 is CASSHGRDSMNTEAFF. In nucleotides, the CDR3 is TGCGCCAGCAGCCACGGTCGGGACTCGATGAACACTGAAGCTTTCTTT.

This clonotype was seen a few times. This sequence joins TRBV2 and TRBJ1-1; 8 bases fit TRBD1. V trimming: 8 bases; J trimming: 5 bases; junction bases outside the gene matches: 7. Germline CDR1 and CDR2: SNHLY and FYNNEI. CDR3 length: 13 amino acids. The CDR3 DNA reads TGTGCCAGCTTTACAGGGGGGAGTACTGAAGCTTTCTTT. It translates to CASFTGGSTEAFF.

This clonotype has ten or more counts. The V gene is TRBV4-3, the J gene TRBJ1-5; D is undetermined. Germline V gene sequence: CDR1 LGHNA, CDR2 YSLEER. V was shortened by 0 bases and J by 4 bases, with 13 bases between the two germline ends. CDR3 size: 16 residues. CDR3 amino acids: CASSQDHRARNQPQHF. CDR3 DNA sequence: TGCGCCAGCAGCCAAGATCACCGAGCCAGGAATCAGCCCCAGCATTTT.

Ten or more counts support this clonotype. The chain is built from TRBV29-1 and TRBJ2-1, with D unclear. The CDR3 sequence is 15 residues long. Germline V gene sequence: CDR1 SQVTM, CDR2 ANQGSEA. V was pared by 1 base and J by 0 bases, with 10 bases between. CDR3 sequence: CSVEGREDSYNEQFF. The CDR3 coding sequence is TGCAGCGTTGAAGGACGCGAAGACTCCTACAATGAGCAGTTCTTC.

The chain carries TRBV7-9 and TRBJ2-7; D remains unclear. The germline gives CDR1 SEHNR, CDR2 FQNEAQ (reference sequence). The CDR3 sequence is 14 residues long. V was shortened by 1 base and J by 1 base, with 8 bases between the two germline ends. DNA of the CDR3: TGTGCCAGCAGCTTAGGGGTTCGATCCTACGAGCAGTACTTC. As protein: CASSLGVRSYEQYF. The full variable domain, with the rest looked up from reference TRBV7-9 and TRBJ2-7, is DTGVSQNPRHKITKRGQNVTFRCDPISEHNRLYWYRQTLGQGPEFLTYFQNEAQLEKSRLLSDRFSAERPKGSFSTLEIQRTEQGDSAMYLCASSLGVRSYEQYFGPGTRLTVT.

CDR3 nucleotides: TGTGCCAGCAGCGGTCCCAGTGGTGAGCAGTACGTC. This codes for CASSGPSGEQYV. The V gene is TRBV27, the J gene TRBJ2-7, with D hard to call. The germline V gene has CDR1 MNHEY and CDR2 SMNVEV (reference sequence). The V gene lost 6 bases and the J gene lost 7 bases, with 13 bases spanning the gap. There are 12 residues in the CDR3.

This clonotype was counted between two and nine times. The chain recombines TRBV5-5 with TRBJ2-4; TRBD1 aligns across 7 bases. In germline, CDR1 is SGHKS, CDR2 YYEKEE (reference sequence). The CDR3 totals 14 residues. The V gene end was trimmed by 0 bases and the J gene end by 6 bases; junction bases not matched to a gene: 3. The CDR3 loop reads CASSLGDRANIQYF. Written as DNA, the CDR3 is TGTGCCAGCAGCTTGGGAGACAGGGCAAACATTCAGTACTTC.

This clonotype was counted a few times. This chain links TRBV25-1 with TRBJ2-5; D possibly corresponds to TRBD1 (6 bases). The CDR3 sequence is 15 residues long. V was shortened by 3 bases and J by 3 bases, with 14 bases between the two germline ends. Germline V lookup: CDR1 MGHDK, CDR2 SYGVNS. In nucleotides, the CDR3 is TGTGCCAGCAGTGAGACCAACAGGGCTAAAGAGACCCAGTACTTC. Its translation is CASSETNRAKETQYF.

The table lists this clonotype with a few counts. The rearrangement joins TRBV20-1 to TRBJ2-7; a possible D gene is TRBD1 (7 bases). CDR3 size: 14 residues. In germline, CDR1 is DFQATT, CDR2 SNEGSKA (reference sequence). V gave up 3 bases and J gave up 4 bases, with 16 bases separating them. The CDR3 DNA sequence: TGCAGTGCTAGTCCAAGGGCAGGGGGGTACGAGCAGTACTTC. Its protein is CSASPRAGGYEQYF.

V is TRBV12-3 or TRBV12-4 and J is TRBJ2-3, with D tentatively TRBD2 (7 bases). V was shortened by 0 bases and J by 5 bases, with 18 bases between the two germline ends. The CDR3 is made up of 17 amino acids. The CDR3 reads CASSLALAGARGDTQYF. For the CDR3, the DNA is TGTGCCAGCAGTTTAGCGCTTGCGGGGGCGCGAGGAGATACGCAGTATTTT.

This clonotype was seen only a few times. J is TRBJ1-2 and V is TRBV13, with a tentative D call TRBD1 (6 bases). V lost 5 bases, J lost 4 bases, and 14 bases lay in between. The CDR3 consists of 14 residues. Germline CDR1 PRHDT, CDR2 FYEKMQ (reference sequence). This CDR3 reads CASSQLGGSYGYTF. The CDR3 coding sequence is TGTGCCAGCAGCCAACTTGGGGGCAGCTATGGCTACACCTTC.

This clonotype was detected a few times. The CDR3 loop reads CASSLGSGEQYV. The DNA for the CDR3 is TGTGCCAGCAGCTTGGGGTCCGGCGAGCAGTACGTC. The gene calls are TRBV7-9 and TRBJ2-7; D gene uncertain. Trimming stripped 3 bases from V and 6 bases from J, with 9 bases between. CDR1 and CDR2 from the germline V gene are SEHNR and FQNEAQ (reference sequence). The CDR3 covers 12 residues.

There are many counts of this clonotype. The rearrangement joins TRBV27 to TRBJ2-3; the match to TRBD2 covers 10 bases. Germline CDR1 reads MNHEY; CDR2 reads SMNVEV (reference sequence). J was trimmed by 6 bases and V by 2 bases; bases with no gene match: 8. CDR3 length: 16 amino acids. CDR3 nucleotide sequence: TGTGCCAGCAGTTTAGACCCAGCGGGGGGGCCCGATACGCAGTATTTT. Protein product: CASSLDPAGGPDTQYF.

This clonotype was recorded a few times. This chain links TRBV5-4 with TRBJ2-5; weak D call: TRBD2 (5 bases). Per the germline V gene, CDR1 is SGHNT and CDR2 is YYREEE (reference sequence). The CDR3 is 15 amino acids. The V and J ends lost 4 bases and 3 bases respectively, with 16 bases between them. The CDR3 sequence is CASSRSLLEKETQYF. CDR3 DNA sequence: TGTGCCAGCAGCAGGTCATTACTAGAAAAAGAGACCCAGTACTTC.

This clonotype has a handful of counts. This chain connects TRBV7-9 to TRBJ2-7; D uncertain. From germline, CDR1 is SEHNR and CDR2 FQNEAQ (reference sequence). The length of the CDR3 is 12 residues. Trimming cost V 4 bases and J 0 bases, with 4 bases left between them. The CDR3 spells CASSSLSYEQYV. CDR3 DNA sequence: TGTGCCAGCAGCTCGCTCTCCTACGAGCAGTACGTC.

This clonotype occurred a few times. This chain connects TRBV9 to TRBJ2-2, with TRBD2 identical over 8 bases. Unmatched junction bases numbered 5, after V lost 0 bases and J lost 4 bases. The CDR3 is made up of 16 amino acids. From germline, CDR1 is SGDLS and CDR2 YYNGEE. The CDR3 here is CASSVVSGAGTGELFF. The CDR3 region has the DNA TGTGCCAGCAGCGTAGTTAGCGGGGCGGGCACCGGGGAGCTGTTTTTT.